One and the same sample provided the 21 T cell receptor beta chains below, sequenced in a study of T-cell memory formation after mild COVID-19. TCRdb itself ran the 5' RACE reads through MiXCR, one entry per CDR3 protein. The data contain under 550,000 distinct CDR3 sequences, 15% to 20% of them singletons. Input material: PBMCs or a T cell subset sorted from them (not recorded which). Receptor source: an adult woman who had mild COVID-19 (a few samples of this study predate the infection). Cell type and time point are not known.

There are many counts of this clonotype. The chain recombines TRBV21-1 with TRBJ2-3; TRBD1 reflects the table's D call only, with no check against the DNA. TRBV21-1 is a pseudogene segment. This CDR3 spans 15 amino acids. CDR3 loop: CASSKEAPRRDTQYF. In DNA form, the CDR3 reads TGTGCCAGCAGCAAAGAAGCCCCGCGGAGAGATACGCAGTATTTT.

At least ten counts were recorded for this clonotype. CDR3 protein: CASGLPRDEQFF. The CDR3 nucleotides are TGTGCCAGCGGACTACCTAGGGATGAGCAGTTCTTC. V is TRBV7-2 and J is TRBJ2-1; D is possibly TRBD2 (6 bases). CDR1 is SGHTA and CDR2 is FQGNSA in the germline V gene. The length of the CDR3 is 12 residues. Trimming cost V 8 bases and J 8 bases, with 13 bases left between them. Complete variable domain (other parts from reference TRBV7-2 and TRBJ2-1): GAGVSQSPSNKVTEKGKDVELRCDPISGHTALYWYRQSLGQGLEFLIYFQGNSAPDKSGLPSDRFSAERTGGSVSTLTIQRTQQEDSAVYLCASGLPRDEQFFGPGTRLTVL.

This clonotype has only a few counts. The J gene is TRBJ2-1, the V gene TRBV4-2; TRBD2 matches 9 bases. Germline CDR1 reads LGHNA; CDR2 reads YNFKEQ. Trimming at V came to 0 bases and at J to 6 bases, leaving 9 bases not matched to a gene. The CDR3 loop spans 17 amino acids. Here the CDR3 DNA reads TGTGCCAGCAGCCAAGATCTGCGCGCGGGGGGGCCCAATGAGCAGTTCTTC. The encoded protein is CASSQDLRAGGPNEQFF.

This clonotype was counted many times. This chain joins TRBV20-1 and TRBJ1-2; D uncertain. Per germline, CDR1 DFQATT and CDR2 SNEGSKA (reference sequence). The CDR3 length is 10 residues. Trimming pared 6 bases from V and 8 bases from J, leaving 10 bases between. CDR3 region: CSASGRGYTF. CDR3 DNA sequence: TGCAGTGCCTCGGGTAGAGGCTACACCTTC.

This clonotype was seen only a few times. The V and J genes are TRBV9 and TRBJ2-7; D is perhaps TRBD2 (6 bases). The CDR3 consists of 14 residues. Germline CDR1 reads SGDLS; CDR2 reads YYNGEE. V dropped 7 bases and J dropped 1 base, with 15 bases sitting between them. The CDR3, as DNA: TGTGCCAGCTCGCCCCTGGGACTTTCCTACGAGCAGTACTTC. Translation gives CASSPLGLSYEQYF.

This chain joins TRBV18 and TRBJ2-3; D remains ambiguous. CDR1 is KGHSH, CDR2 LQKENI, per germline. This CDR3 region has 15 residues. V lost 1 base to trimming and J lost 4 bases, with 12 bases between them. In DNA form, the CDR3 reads TGTGCCAGCTCACCACGTTTGGCCACCGCAGATACGCAGTATTTT. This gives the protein CASSPRLATADTQYF.

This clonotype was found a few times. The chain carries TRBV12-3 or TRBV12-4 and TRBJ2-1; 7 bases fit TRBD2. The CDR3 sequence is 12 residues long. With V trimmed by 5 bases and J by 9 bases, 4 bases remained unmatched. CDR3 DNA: TGTGCCAGCAGTGTGACTAGCCGTGAGCAGTTCTTC. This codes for CASSVTSREQFF.

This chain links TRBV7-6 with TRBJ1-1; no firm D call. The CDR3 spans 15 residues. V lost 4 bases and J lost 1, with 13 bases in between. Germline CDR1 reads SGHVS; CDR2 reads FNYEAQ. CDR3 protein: CASSYGRAPNTEAFF. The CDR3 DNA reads TGTGCCAGCAGCTACGGGCGCGCGCCGAACACTGAAGCTTTCTTT.

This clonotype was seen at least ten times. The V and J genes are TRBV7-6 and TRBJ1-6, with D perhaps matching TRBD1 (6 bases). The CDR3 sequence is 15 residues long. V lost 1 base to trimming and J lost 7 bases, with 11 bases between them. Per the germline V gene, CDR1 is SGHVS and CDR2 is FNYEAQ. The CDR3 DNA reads TGTGCCAGCAGCTTAGACAGGGTCAGAAATTCACCCCTCCACTTT. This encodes CASSLDRVRNSPLHF. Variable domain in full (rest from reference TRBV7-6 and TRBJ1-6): GAGVSQSPRYKVTKRGQDVALRCDPISGHVSLYWYRQALGQGPEFLTYFNYEAQQDKSGLPNDRFSAERPEGSISTLTIQRTEQRDSAMYRCASSLDRVRNSPLHFGNGTRLTVT.

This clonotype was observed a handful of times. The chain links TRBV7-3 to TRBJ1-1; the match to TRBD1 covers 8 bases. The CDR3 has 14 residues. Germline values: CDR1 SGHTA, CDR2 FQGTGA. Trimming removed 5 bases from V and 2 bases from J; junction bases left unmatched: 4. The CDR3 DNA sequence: TGTGCCAGCAGCCAGGGACAGGTTAACACTGAAGCTTTCTTT. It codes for CASSQGQVNTEAFF. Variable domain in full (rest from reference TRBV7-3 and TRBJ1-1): GAGVSQTPSNKVTEKGKYVELRCDPISGHTALYWYRQSLGQGPEFLIYFQGTGAADDSGLPNDRFFAVRPEGSVSTLKIQRTERGDSAVYLCASSQGQVNTEAFFGQGTRLTVV.

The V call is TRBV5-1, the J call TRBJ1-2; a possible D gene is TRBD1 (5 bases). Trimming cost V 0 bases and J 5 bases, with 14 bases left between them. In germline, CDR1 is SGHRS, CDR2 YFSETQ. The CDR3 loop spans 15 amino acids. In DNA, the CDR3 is TGCGCCAGCAGCTTGGGGGCCGGGACCGGTTATGGCTACACCTTC. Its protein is CASSLGAGTGYGYTF.

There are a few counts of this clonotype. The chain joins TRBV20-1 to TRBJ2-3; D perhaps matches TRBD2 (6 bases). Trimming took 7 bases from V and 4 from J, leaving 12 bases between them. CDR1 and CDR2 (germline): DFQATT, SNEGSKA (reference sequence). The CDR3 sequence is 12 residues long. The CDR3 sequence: CSVTGEADTQYF. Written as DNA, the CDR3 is TGCAGTGTAACGGGAGAAGCAGATACGCAGTATTTT.

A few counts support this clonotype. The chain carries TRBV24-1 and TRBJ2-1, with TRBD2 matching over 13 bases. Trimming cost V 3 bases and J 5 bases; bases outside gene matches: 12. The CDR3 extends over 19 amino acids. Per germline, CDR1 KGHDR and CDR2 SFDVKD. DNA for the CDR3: TGTGCCACCAGTGATACGTCGGGACTAGCGGGACACGTACACAATGAGCAGTTCTTC. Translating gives CATSDTSGLAGHVHNEQFF.

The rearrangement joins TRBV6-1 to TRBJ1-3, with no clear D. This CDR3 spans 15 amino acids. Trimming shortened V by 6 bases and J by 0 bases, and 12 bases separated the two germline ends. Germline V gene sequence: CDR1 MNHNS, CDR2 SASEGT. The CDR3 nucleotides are TGTGCCAGCAGGACCCGGGCTCACTCTGGAAACACCATATATTTT. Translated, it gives CASRTRAHSGNTIYF.

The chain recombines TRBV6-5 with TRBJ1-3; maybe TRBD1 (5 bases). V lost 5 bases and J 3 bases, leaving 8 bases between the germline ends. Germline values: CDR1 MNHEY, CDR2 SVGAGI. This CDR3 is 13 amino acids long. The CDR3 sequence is CASSGGFGNTIYF. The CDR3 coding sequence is TGTGCCAGCAGTGGGGGTTTTGGAAACACCATATATTTT.

This chain's CDR3 is CASSQDLSLTYGYTF. Written as DNA, the CDR3 is TGCGCCAGCAGCCAAGATCTCTCCCTAACCTATGGCTACACCTTC. The chain is built from TRBV4-3 and TRBJ1-2; D remains unclear. This CDR3 spans 15 amino acids. V gave up 0 bases and J gave up 4 bases, with 12 bases separating them. From germline, CDR1 is LGHNA and CDR2 YSLEER.

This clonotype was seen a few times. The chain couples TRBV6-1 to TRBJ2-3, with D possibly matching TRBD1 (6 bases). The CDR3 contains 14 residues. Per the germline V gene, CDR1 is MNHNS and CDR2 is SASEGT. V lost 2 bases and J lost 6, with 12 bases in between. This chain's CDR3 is CASSELSGADTQYF. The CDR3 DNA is TGTGCCAGCAGTGAACTGTCAGGGGCCGATACGCAGTATTTT.

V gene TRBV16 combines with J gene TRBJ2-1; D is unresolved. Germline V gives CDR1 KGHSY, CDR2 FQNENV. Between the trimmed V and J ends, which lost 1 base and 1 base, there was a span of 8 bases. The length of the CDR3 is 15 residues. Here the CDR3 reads CASSQLTVSYNEQFF. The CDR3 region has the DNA TGTGCCAGCAGCCAATTGACGGTGTCCTACAATGAGCAGTTCTTC. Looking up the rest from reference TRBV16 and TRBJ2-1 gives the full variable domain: GEEVAQTPKHLVRGEGQKAKLYCAPIKGHSYVFWYQQVLKNEFKFLISFQNENVFDETGMPKERFSAKCLPNSPCSLEIQATKLEDSAVYFCASSQLTVSYNEQFFGPGTRLTVL.

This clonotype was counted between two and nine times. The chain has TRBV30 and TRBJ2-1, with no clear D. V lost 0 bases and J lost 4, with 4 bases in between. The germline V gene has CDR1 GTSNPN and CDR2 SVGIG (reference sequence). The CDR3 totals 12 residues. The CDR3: CAWSVVYNEQFF. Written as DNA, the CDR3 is TGTGCCTGGAGTGTAGTGTACAATGAGCAGTTCTTC.

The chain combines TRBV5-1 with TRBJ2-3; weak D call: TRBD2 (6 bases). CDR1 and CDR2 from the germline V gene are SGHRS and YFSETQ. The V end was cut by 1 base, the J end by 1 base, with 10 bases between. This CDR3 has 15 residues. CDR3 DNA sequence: TGCGCCAGCAGCTTGATGCCTAGCGGCACAGATACGCAGTATTTT. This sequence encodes CASSLMPSGTDTQYF.

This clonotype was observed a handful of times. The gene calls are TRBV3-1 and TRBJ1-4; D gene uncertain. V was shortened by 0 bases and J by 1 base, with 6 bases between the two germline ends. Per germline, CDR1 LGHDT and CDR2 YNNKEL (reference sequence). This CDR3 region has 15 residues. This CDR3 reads CASSQESITNEKLFF. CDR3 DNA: TGTGCCAGCAGCCAAGAGAGTATAACTAATGAAAAACTGTTTTTT.